The 15 T cell receptor beta chains reported below all come from one sample, sequenced in a study of human T cells and chemical hapten exposure. The time point here: pre-sensitization, week 0. Treatment here: therapeutic diphenylcyclopropenone sensitization with weekly scalp DPC. TCRdb reanalysed the RACE reads using MiXCR and keeps one entry per CDR3 protein. This sample yields fewer than 300,000 distinct CDR3 sequences, of which around 7.3% are seen a single time; 1.2% belongs to the top ten. The starting material was whole blood, obtained in connection with sensitization to the hapten diphenylcyclopropenone (DPC). Source of these receptors: a man between 18 and 35 years old with alopecia areata. Some clones in this sample may be carry-over from other donors' samples.

The rearrangement links TRBV21-1 to TRBJ2-3; TRBD1, as called in the table, went unchecked against the DNA. TRBV21-1 is a recognized pseudogene. The CDR3 has 14 residues. The CDR3, as DNA: TGTGCCAGCACCAAGGGACCCACGACAGATACGCAGTATTTT. Encoded protein: CASTKGPTTDTQYF.

This sequence joins TRBV6-1 and TRBJ2-7; no clear D. V shed 1 base and J shed 0 bases, with 10 bases lying between them. This CDR3 has 15 amino acids. Germline-derived CDR1 and CDR2 are MNHNS and SASEGT. CDR3 bases: TGTGCCAGCAGTGAAGAATTAGGGTACTCCTACGAGCAGTACGTC. It codes for CASSEELGYSYEQYV.

The chain links TRBV9 to TRBJ1-1; 9 positions agree with TRBD1. The CDR3 totals 13 residues. The V gene end was trimmed by 4 bases and the J gene end by 9 bases; junction bases not matched to a gene: 7. Germline values: CDR1 SGDLS, CDR2 YYNGEE. The DNA for the CDR3 is TGTGCCAGCAGCTACATGGACAGGGGCAAAGCTTTCTTT. Amino acids: CASSYMDRGKAFF.

This clonotype was observed a handful of times. The V call is TRBV28, the J call TRBJ1-1; no reliable D call. The CDR3 is 14 amino acids. The germline gives CDR1 MDHEN, CDR2 SYDVKM. V dropped 4 bases and J dropped 0 bases, with 9 bases sitting between them. This CDR3 is CASSSLELNTEAFF. CDR3 in DNA: TGTGCCAGCAGTTCCCTCGAATTGAACACTGAAGCTTTCTTT.

The V gene is TRBV6-5, the J gene TRBJ2-1; 7 bases fit TRBD2. This CDR3 contains 15 residues. The germline CDR1 and CDR2 sequences are MNHEY and SVGAGI. Unmatched junction bases numbered 4, after V lost 0 bases and J lost 5 bases. CDR3 amino acids: CASSYSGGTNNEQFF. The CDR3 DNA reads TGTGCCAGCAGTTACTCGGGGGGGACGAACAATGAGCAGTTCTTC.

This clonotype was seen a handful of times. J is TRBJ1-5 and V is TRBV2, with D perhaps TRBD1 (6 bases). The CDR3 runs to 14 residues. Trimming took 6 bases from V and 3 from J, leaving 12 bases between them. Germline CDR1 and CDR2: SNHLY and FYNNEI. This CDR3 reads CASRTTGSNQPQHF. The CDR3 DNA follows: TGTGCCAGCAGGACAACAGGGTCCAATCAGCCCCAGCATTTT.

Many counts were recorded for this clonotype. The chain uses TRBV28 and TRBJ1-2; D gene ambiguous. Trimming pared 1 base from V and 8 bases from J, leaving 8 bases between. CDR3 length: 12 residues. Germline V lookup: CDR1 MDHEN, CDR2 SYDVKM. CDR3 sequence reads: CASSLFRHGYTF. CDR3 sequence (DNA): TGTGCCAGCAGTTTATTCCGCCACGGCTACACCTTC.

This sequence joins TRBV7-6 and TRBJ1-2; 9 positions agree with TRBD1. The CDR3 is 15 amino acids. After removal of 5 bases from V and 2 bases from J, the junction contained 6 bases not matched to a gene. CDR1 SGHVS and CDR2 FNYEAQ come from the germline V gene. The CDR3 region has the DNA TGTGCCAGCAGCCGGGGACAGGGTCCCAACTATGGCTACACCTTC. Translating gives CASSRGQGPNYGYTF.

This clonotype has only a few counts. This sequence joins TRBV6-4 and TRBJ2-2; 10 nucleotides line up with TRBD1. The CDR3 runs 14 residues. Germline-derived CDR1 and CDR2 are MRHNA and SNTAGT. V shed 4 bases, J shed 7 bases, and the junction held 3 bases outside the gene matches. The CDR3 region has the DNA TGTGCCAGCAGTGCGACAGGGGGCAGCGGGGAGCTGTTTTTT. It yields the protein CASSATGGSGELFF.

This rearrangement joins TRBV28 to TRBJ2-3, with TRBD1 as a possible D gene (6 bases). The V gene's germline CDR1 is MDHEN and CDR2 SYDVKM. V lost 4 bases to trimming and J lost 6 bases, with 17 bases between them. This CDR3 is built from 15 residues. The CDR3 protein is CASSSADLTGDTQYF. DNA of the CDR3: TGTGCCAGCAGTTCCGCGGATTTGACAGGTGATACGCAGTATTTT.

This clonotype was seen only a few times. The chain uses TRBV20-1 and TRBJ2-5; D ambiguous. Germline V gives CDR1 DFQATT, CDR2 SNEGSKA (reference sequence). Trimming shortened V by 5 bases and J by 3 bases, and 10 bases separated the two germline ends. The CDR3 consists of 12 residues. The CDR3: CSAVKVKETQYF. The CDR3 DNA reads TGCAGTGCTGTAAAGGTTAAAGAGACCCAGTACTTC.

The chain is built from TRBV12-3 or TRBV12-4 and TRBJ1-2, with TRBD1 as a possible D gene (5 bases). V lost 5 bases and J 3 bases, leaving 10 bases between the germline ends. The CDR3 consists of 13 residues. CDR3 loop: CASSRGSYYGYTF. As DNA, the CDR3 is TGTGCCAGCAGTCGGGGGTCCTACTATGGCTACACCTTC.

This clonotype was seen more than once but under ten times. This chain links TRBV6-5 with TRBJ1-1; the D is unclear. There are 12 residues in the CDR3. V was pared by 4 bases and J by 6 bases, with 9 bases between. Germline CDR1 reads MNHEY; CDR2 reads SVGAGI. The CDR3 reads CASSSPRPEAFF. Written as DNA, the CDR3 is TGTGCCAGCAGTTCCCCCCGGCCTGAAGCTTTCTTT.

This clonotype appeared a few times. This rearrangement joins TRBV14 to TRBJ2-3, with 7 bases identical to TRBD2. Germline CDR1 reads SGHDN; CDR2 reads FVKESK. CDR3 length: 14 residues. V gave up 3 bases and J gave up 2 bases; unmatched junction bases: 2. The CDR3: CASSQGLPTDTQYF. The CDR3 bases are TGTGCCAGCAGCCAGGGACTACCCACAGATACGCAGTATTTT.

This chain links TRBV9 with TRBJ2-5; unclear D gene. Germline CDR1 is SGDLS and CDR2 is YYNGEE. V lost 0 bases and J 4 bases, leaving 7 bases between the germline ends. CDR3 length: 13 residues. The CDR3 DNA reads as TGTGCCAGCAGCGTAGTAGGGTCAGAGACCCAGTACTTC. It codes for CASSVVGSETQYF.